A single sample gave rise to the 8 T cell receptor beta chains below, sequenced in a study of T cells expressing NK-cell markers. With the 5' RACE reads reprocessed, TCRdb shows one record per CDR3 protein and no DNA. Reported are 500,000 to 700,000 distinct CDR3 sequences; the ten largest clones contain around 4%. Material: blood T cells: a sorted CD56 or NKG2C T cell subset, CD4+ or CD8+ T cells, or bulk PBMC T cells (not recorded which). These receptors all stem from a man younger than 35 in good health.

The chain recombines TRBV10-3 with TRBJ2-5; TCRdb returns TRBD1, unconfirmable since there is no DNA. This CDR3 has 17 amino acids. CDR1 ENHRY and CDR2 SYGVKD come from the germline V gene. This chain's CDR3 is CAISVDLDRGSGETQYF.

V and J are TRBV6-2 or TRBV6-3 and TRBJ2-5; TCRdb reports TRBD1, a call that lacks DNA to check it against. CDR1 and CDR2 (germline): MNHEY, SVGEGT. CDR3 length equals 18 residues. CDR3 in amino acids: CATSTGHRPWNRHATQYF.

The genes are TRBV29-1 and TRBJ2-1; TCRdb designates TRBD2, a call that cannot be tested without DNA. CDR3 length equals 16 residues. Germline V gene data show CDR1 as SQVTM and CDR2 as ANQGSEA. The CDR3 is CSVGSGTQKVHNEQFF.

The CDR3 reads CASSGLAGRENEQFF. The rearrangement links TRBV6-1 to TRBJ2-1; TCRdb outputs TRBD2, but without DNA this stays unchecked. CDR3 length: 15 residues. CDR1 and CDR2 from the germline V gene are MNHNS and SASEGT.

This rearrangement joins TRBV12-3 or TRBV12-4 to TRBJ2-4. The CDR3 totals 14 residues. CDR3 sequence reads: CASSLRHNKNIQYF.

The gene calls are TRBV29-1 and TRBJ2-1; absent DNA, TCRdb's TRBD2 call cannot be checked. The length of the CDR3 is 16 residues. Per the germline V gene, CDR1 is SQVTM and CDR2 is ANQGSEA. The CDR3 sequence: CSVELAGGWSYNEQFF.

The J gene is TRBJ2-7, the V gene TRBV20-1; TCRdb outputs TRBD2, but without DNA this stays unchecked. This CDR3 contains 14 residues. Germline V gene data show CDR1 as DFQATT and CDR2 as SNEGSKA (reference sequence). The CDR3 protein is CSVTQPGGLYEQYF.

V gene TRBV11-2 combines with J gene TRBJ2-2; TCRdb's D call, TRBD1, is unchecked because there is no DNA. This CDR3 contains 15 residues. Germline-derived CDR1 and CDR2 are SGHAT and FQNNGV. The CDR3 sequence is CASSSSGTAPGELFF.